The rows below give T cell receptor beta chains drawn from one sample of a study of T-cell memory formation after mild COVID-19. MiXCR, applied by TCRdb to the 5' RACE reads, yields one record per CDR3 protein. The sample records 190,000 or so distinct CDR3 sequences, around 25% being singletons. What was sequenced was PBMCs or a T cell subset sorted from them (not recorded which). The receptors were sampled from an adult woman who had mild COVID-19 (a few samples of this study predate the infection). Cell type and time point are not known. The CDR3 runs from the conserved cysteine through the conserved F or W. D genes are given only for firm matches. Some rows mark clone size as missing; the rest say once, few, many or name a class of expanded clone.

V: TRBV4-1
J: TRBJ2-7
size: NA
D: NA
DNA: TGCGCCAGCAGCCAGGGGGGCGCGGGCGGTCTAGCCTACGAGCAGTACTTC
CDR3: CASSQGGAGGLAYEQYF

V: TRBV29-1
J: TRBJ2-1
size: few
D: NA
DNA: TGCAGCGTTGAAAGGACTTGGGGTTTGGTTGAGCAGTTCTTC
CDR3: CSVERTWGLVEQFF

V: TRBV18
J: TRBJ2-5
size: NA
D: NA
DNA: TGTGCCAGCTCAGGGACGCGGCTCCAAGAGACCCAGTACTTC
CDR3: CASSGTRLQETQYF

V: TRBV18
J: TRBJ1-1
size: NA
D: NA
DNA: TGTGCCAGCTCACCCGGATTGACAGTCCTGAACACTGAAGCTTTCTTT
CDR3: CASSPGLTVLNTEAFF

V: TRBV20-1
J: TRBJ2-2
size: NA
D: NA
DNA: TGCAGTGCTAATCAGCGTAACACCGGGGAGCTGTTTTTT
CDR3: CSANQRNTGELFF

V: TRBV13
J: TRBJ1-2
size: once
D: NA
DNA: TGTGCCAGCAGCTCCGAGAAGGCGTATGGCTACACCTTC
CDR3: CASSSEKAYGYTF

V: TRBV5-5
J: TRBJ2-5
size: NA
D: NA
DNA: TGTGCCAGCAGCAGCCGATCCAGCACTGCAGAGACCCAGTACTTC
CDR3: CASSSRSSTAETQYF

V: TRBV7-3
J: TRBJ2-1
size: NA
D: TRBD1
DNA: TGTGCCAGCAGCCCGACAGGGGGCGGGGAGCAGTTCTTC
CDR3: CASSPTGGGEQFF

V: TRBV2
J: TRBJ2-7
size: few
D: TRBD2
DNA: TGTGCCAGCAGCGACGGACTAGCAACCCACCACGAGCAGTACTTC
CDR3: CASSDGLATHHEQYF

V: TRBV4-3
J: TRBJ1-4
size: few
D: TRBD1
DNA: TGCGCCAGCAGCCAGACAAGAGGACAGGGGAATGAAAAACTGTTTTTT
CDR3: CASSQTRGQGNEKLFF

V: TRBV9
J: TRBJ2-3
size: few
D: TRBD2
DNA: TGTGCCAGCAGCGTAGTGAGCGGGAGCTTAGATACGCAGTATTTT
CDR3: CASSVVSGSLDTQYF

V: TRBV27
J: TRBJ1-1
size: NA
D: NA
DNA: TGTGCCAGCAGTTCCAACCGGCGGGACACTGAAGCTTTCTTT
CDR3: CASSSNRRDTEAFF

V: TRBV6-2/TRBV6-3
J: TRBJ1-6
size: few
D: NA
DNA: TGTGCCAGCACTCCGTCCCTTTATAATTCACCCCTCCACTTT
CDR3: CASTPSLYNSPLHF

V: TRBV9
J: TRBJ1-5
size: medium-sized
D: TRBD1
DNA: TGTGCCAGCAGCGCCGGACAGGGTCATCAGCCCCAGCATTTT
CDR3: CASSAGQGHQPQHF

V: TRBV7-8
J: TRBJ2-7
size: NA
D: NA
DNA: TGTGCCAGCAGCTTACAGGGAAAGCAGTACTTC
CDR3: CASSLQGKQYF

V: TRBV7-2
J: TRBJ1-5
size: NA
D: TRBD1
DNA: TGTGCCAGCAGCTCGAATACAGGGGGCTGGCCCCAGCATTTT
CDR3: CASSSNTGGWPQHF

V: TRBV18
J: TRBJ1-2
size: few
D: NA
DNA: TGTGCCAGCTCACCGCCGGGACGACCGATAAGCTACACCTTC
CDR3: CASSPPGRPISYTF

V: TRBV19
J: TRBJ2-7
size: once
D: NA
DNA: TGTGCCAGTAGTGGAGAAGGGGACTCCTACGAGCAGTACTTC
CDR3: CASSGEGDSYEQYF

V: TRBV4-3
J: TRBJ2-1
size: few
D: NA
DNA: TGCGCCAGCAGCCAAGACCGGGGCAGGGCCAATGAGCAGTTCTTC
CDR3: CASSQDRGRANEQFF

V: TRBV5-1
J: TRBJ2-6
size: NA
D: NA
DNA: TGCGCCAGCAGCGGGGACGACTCTGGGGCCAACGTCCTGACTTTC
CDR3: CASSGDDSGANVLTF

V: TRBV7-3
J: TRBJ1-1
size: many
D: TRBD1
DNA: TGTGCCAGCAGCTCCACCTCAGGGGGGGGTGAAGCTTTCTTT
CDR3: CASSSTSGGGEAFF

V: TRBV7-9
J: TRBJ2-1
size: few
D: TRBD2
DNA: TGTGCCAGCAGCCCCTTTACGGCTAGCGGGGACCACGGCCATGAGCAGTTCTTC
CDR3: CASSPFTASGDHGHEQFF

V: TRBV5-5
J: TRBJ2-7
size: NA
D: TRBD2
DNA: TGTGCCAGCAGCTTAGTTACTAGCGGAAACTACGAGCAGTACTTC
CDR3: CASSLVTSGNYEQYF

V: TRBV2
J: TRBJ2-5
size: many
D: NA
DNA: TGTGCCAGCAGTGAAGAAGAGACCCAGTACTTC
CDR3: CASSEEETQYF

V: TRBV6-1
J: TRBJ1-5
size: NA
D: NA
DNA: TGTGCCAGCAGGGCAGGGGCCCGGACCCACCTTTTT
CDR3: CASRAGARTHLF

V: TRBV3-1
J: TRBJ2-5
size: NA
D: NA
DNA: TGTGCCAGCGAACCCGTGGGGCAGGAGACCCAGTACTTC
CDR3: CASEPVGQETQYF

V: TRBV7-9
J: TRBJ2-5
size: few
D: TRBD2
DNA: TGTGCCAGCAGCCCAGCGGGAGTAGAAGAGACCCAGTACTTC
CDR3: CASSPAGVEETQYF

V: TRBV6-5
J: TRBJ2-5
size: NA
D: TRBD2
DNA: TGTGCCAGCAGTTACGGCCTCCTAGCGGGAGGCAGAGAGACCCAGTACTTC
CDR3: CASSYGLLAGGRETQYF

V: TRBV19
J: TRBJ2-1
size: NA
D: NA
DNA: TGTGTCAGGAGTGGGGGGACCTACAATGAGCAGTTCTTC
CDR3: CVRSGGTYNEQFF

V: TRBV2
J: TRBJ1-2
size: NA
D: NA
DNA: TGTGCCAGCAGTGAAAAGGCAGGGCATGGCTACACCTTC
CDR3: CASSEKAGHGYTF

V: TRBV12-3/TRBV12-4
J: TRBJ1-1
size: few
D: NA
DNA: TGTGCCAGCAGTGCCCGGGGCAGGGTGGGCACTGAAGCTTTCTTT
CDR3: CASSARGRVGTEAFF

V: TRBV9
J: TRBJ2-5
size: few
D: TRBD2
DNA: TGTGCCAGCAGTAGGAGTTCGGGGGGGCCGGAGGAGACCCAGTACTTC
CDR3: CASSRSSGGPEETQYF

V: TRBV11-2
J: TRBJ2-1
size: few
D: TRBD2
DNA: TGTGCCAGCAGCCCCCATCTAGCGGGAGAGGCCTACAATGAGCAGTTCTTC
CDR3: CASSPHLAGEAYNEQFF

V: TRBV29-1
J: TRBJ2-7
size: NA
D: NA
DNA: TGCAGCGTTGAAGAATCTCCGGGAAAGCAAAGGGCCTACGAGCAGTACTTC
CDR3: CSVEESPGKQRAYEQYF

V: TRBV12-3/TRBV12-4
J: TRBJ2-1
size: NA
D: NA
DNA: TGTGCCAGCAGTCCCCCGGGTTCCAATGAGCAGTTCTTC
CDR3: CASSPPGSNEQFF

V: TRBV4-1
J: TRBJ1-2
size: NA
D: NA
DNA: TGCGCCAGCAGTTCCGACCTTCGGGATGGCTACACCTTC
CDR3: CASSSDLRDGYTF

V: TRBV7-9
J: TRBJ2-5
size: NA
D: NA
DNA: TGTGCCAGCAGCGGGAGGGGGCAAGAGACCCAGTACTTC
CDR3: CASSGRGQETQYF

V: TRBV14
J: TRBJ2-1
size: few
D: TRBD2
DNA: TGTGCCAGCACTGAAGGAATAGCGGGAGTCAATGAGCAGTTCTTC
CDR3: CASTEGIAGVNEQFF

V: TRBV18
J: TRBJ2-1
size: NA
D: TRBD1
DNA: TGTGCCAGCTCACAGGACAGGGGGCGTGCGGACAATGAGCAGTTCTTC
CDR3: CASSQDRGRADNEQFF

V: TRBV5-5
J: TRBJ2-7
size: NA
D: NA
DNA: TGTGCCAGCAGCTCGGTCGGAGCCTACGAGCAGTACTTC
CDR3: CASSSVGAYEQYF

V: TRBV4-1
J: TRBJ1-1
size: NA
D: TRBD1
DNA: TGCGCCAGCAGCCCGACAGGGGCTCGAGTCACTGAAGCTTTCTTT
CDR3: CASSPTGARVTEAFF

V: TRBV29-1
J: TRBJ1-1
size: NA
D: TRBD1
DNA: TGCAGCGTTGAGGGGACAGGATATGAAGCTTTCTTT
CDR3: CSVEGTGYEAFF

V: TRBV3-1
J: TRBJ2-1
size: NA
D: NA
DNA: TGTGCCAGCAGCCAAGAGGGGAGTTGGGATGAGCAGTTCTTC
CDR3: CASSQEGSWDEQFF

V: TRBV2
J: TRBJ2-1
size: once
D: NA
DNA: TGTGCCAGCAGTGAAGGGGGGGCGGATATGACCGATGCCTATGACAATGAGCAGTTCTTC
CDR3: CASSEGGADMTDAYDNEQFF

V: TRBV12-3/TRBV12-4
J: TRBJ1-4
size: NA
D: NA
DNA: TGTGCCAGCAGTTTAGGTCCGCAGGGAGGCGATCGAGAAAAACTGTTTTTT
CDR3: CASSLGPQGGDREKLFF

V: TRBV15
J: TRBJ2-3
size: NA
D: TRBD1
DNA: TGTGCCACCAGACAACAGGGGTCTAGCACAGATACGCAGTATTTT
CDR3: CATRQQGSSTDTQYF

V: TRBV19
J: TRBJ2-7
size: NA
D: TRBD1
DNA: TGTGCCAGTAAGTGGGACAGGGTGAACGAGCAGTACTTC
CDR3: CASKWDRVNEQYF

V: TRBV4-2
J: TRBJ2-4
size: few
D: TRBD2
DNA: TGTGCCAGCAGCCAGACACCCCTTAGCGGGAGGACCAAAAACATTCAGTACTTC
CDR3: CASSQTPLSGRTKNIQYF

V: TRBV7-2
J: TRBJ2-7
size: NA
D: NA
DNA: TGTGCCAGCAGACGGACAGCTTCCTCGTACGAGCAGTACTTC
CDR3: CASRRTASSYEQYF

V: TRBV6-2/TRBV6-3
J: TRBJ2-7
size: few
D: NA
DNA: TGTGCCAGCAGTTACTCACACACAGGAAAATCGATGGACTACGAGCAGTACTTC
CDR3: CASSYSHTGKSMDYEQYF